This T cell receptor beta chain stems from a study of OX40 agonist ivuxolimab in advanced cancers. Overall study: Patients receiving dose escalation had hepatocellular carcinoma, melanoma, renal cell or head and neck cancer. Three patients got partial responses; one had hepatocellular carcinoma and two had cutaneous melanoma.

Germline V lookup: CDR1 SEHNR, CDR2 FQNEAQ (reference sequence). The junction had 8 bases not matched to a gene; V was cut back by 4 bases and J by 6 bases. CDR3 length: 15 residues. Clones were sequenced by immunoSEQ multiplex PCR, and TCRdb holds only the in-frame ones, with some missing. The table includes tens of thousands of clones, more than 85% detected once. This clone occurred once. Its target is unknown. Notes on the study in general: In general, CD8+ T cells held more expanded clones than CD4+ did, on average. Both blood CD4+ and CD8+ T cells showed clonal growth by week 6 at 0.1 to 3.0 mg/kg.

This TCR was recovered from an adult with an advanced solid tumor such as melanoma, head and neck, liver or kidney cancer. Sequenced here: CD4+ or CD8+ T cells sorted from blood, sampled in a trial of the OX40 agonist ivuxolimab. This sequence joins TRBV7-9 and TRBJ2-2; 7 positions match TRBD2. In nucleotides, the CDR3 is TGTGCCAGCAGCTGGGAGGGTCCTCTCGCCGGGGAGCTGTTTTTT. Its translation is CASSWEGPLAGELFF.